This T cell receptor beta chain was captured in a study of blood T cell repertoires in COVID-19 (TCRdb year 2020). With regard to the full study: Samples covering the acute and convalescent phases of COVID-19 were provided by collaborators in the United States, Italy and Spain. The prospective study material was composed of cDNA or gDNA derived from T cells, B-cell-depleted T cells, or PBMCs. Deeply sampled blood TCRbeta repertoires from subjects exposed to, actively infected with, or recovered from COVID-19 were included in the dataset. A de-identified subject ID, COVID-19 status, age in years and sex were almost always included in the sample metadata. HLA class I and class II types, where available, came from metadata supplied by the sample provider rather than from assay-based typing. The repertoires were made available in a free public database intended to serve as a resource for research on the immune response to SARS-CoV-2. The samples were drawn from two sources: the first 160 participants of the ongoing ImmuneRACE study, and 1,000 to 1,500 subjects contributed by 6 global collaborators. On the study overall, not on this receptor specifically: The quantity of clinical and demographic metadata differed by source and by participant and was supplied without curation.

Collaborating institutions collected whole blood in K2EDTA tubes following their own protocols. Collaborator samples were shipped for TCRbeta analysis as frozen whole blood, isolated PBMCs, or DNA extracted from either sample type. As for this clone: This clone's antigen is unknown. Nothing much larger sits one base from this clone, and base qualities are not available.

The immunoSEQ Assay, a bias-controlled multiplex PCR, was used to amplify TCRbeta CDR3 regions from genomic DNA. In the paper's pipeline: The number of nucleated cells in each sample was estimated by amplification of reference gene primers within the assay. Sequence reads were collapsed and filtered to measure the absolute abundance of every unique TCRbeta CDR3 rearrangement. For each sample, productive Simpson clonality was calculated as the square root of Simpson's diversity index over productive rearrangements. Entries here come from immuneACCESS through TCRdb and include only in-frame sequences with V and J called. Some clones fail to appear in such tables; in the studies checked, an unresolved V gene covers under half of the shortfall, and the cause of the remainder is unknown. The D gene and trimming were derived from the DNA, and the V and J assignments and clone size from that table. This sample gives more than 45,000 clones in total; 85% to 90% of them show up just once. The ten largest clones represent 1.4% of the sample.

V and J are truncated by 5 bases and 7 bases respectively, leaving an intervening sequence of 9 bases. CDR3 length: 12 amino acids, cysteine to phenylalanine. Of the read, only the CDR3 DNA is kept; its 36 bases are in frame from base 1. CDR1 and CDR2 are read off the germline V gene as MDHEN and SYDVKM. The chain joins TRBV28 to TRBJ2-1, with the D gene not confidently named. The specimen sequenced was peripheral blood. The clonotype comes from a man between 60 and 75 years old with acute or convalescent COVID-19. The bases are TGTGCCAGCAGTAGAAACTTGAATGAGCAGTTCTTC. It codes for CASSRNLNEQFF.